The 19 T cell receptor beta chains reported below all come from one sample, sequenced in a study of blood T cell repertoires in COVID-19. Some clones are missing from TCRdb's copy, which holds only in-frame ones; the method was immunoSEQ multiplex PCR. The repertoire consists of a few hundred thousand clones, with 80% to 95% occurring once and the leading ten covering 2% to 3%. The source material was peripheral blood. The receptors shown here come from a young adult with COVID-19, enrolled during active disease.

The chain uses TRBV28 and TRBJ2-7, with D possibly TRBD1 on 6 matching bases. This CDR3 region has 13 residues. Trimming took 6 bases from V and 3 from J, leaving 12 bases between them. CDR1 and CDR2 from the germline V gene are MDHEN and SYDVKM. CDR3 in DNA: TGTGCCAGCAGGTCTGGACAGAACTACGAGCAGTACTTC. This sequence encodes CASRSGQNYEQYF.

The chain combines TRBV29-1 with TRBJ1-1, with TRBD1 matching over 10 bases. With V trimmed by 2 bases and J by 11 bases, 8 bases remained unmatched. Germline loops: CDR1 SQVTM, CDR2 ANQGSEA. This CDR3 has 13 amino acids. The CDR3 loop reads CSVEPGTGESAFF. The CDR3 nucleotides are TGCAGCGTTGAACCGGGGACAGGGGAGTCGGCTTTCTTT.

The chain recombines TRBV10-3 with TRBJ1-6; 8 nucleotides line up with TRBD1. V dropped 10 bases and J dropped 4; count of bases not matched to a gene: 12. The germline CDR1 and CDR2 sequences are ENHRY and SYGVKD. The CDR3 spans 16 residues. CDR3 sequence reads: CATHGQGNYYNSPLHF. The CDR3 DNA reads as TGTGCCACCCATGGACAGGGAAATTATTATAATTCACCCCTCCACTTT.

This chain joins TRBV19 and TRBJ1-5; 8 positions match TRBD1. CDR3 length: 17 amino acids. V lost 3 bases and J lost 2; bases outside the gene matches: 9. CDR1 is LNHDA and CDR2 is SQIVND in the germline V gene (reference sequence). This CDR3 is CASSMGRGLVGNQPQHF. Here the CDR3 DNA reads TGTGCCAGTAGTATGGGCAGGGGGCTGGTTGGCAATCAGCCCCAGCATTTT.

The genes are TRBV28 and TRBJ2-5, with TRBD1 matching 8 bases. Germline-derived CDR1 and CDR2 are MDHEN and SYDVKM. This CDR3 is built from 15 residues. Trimming at V came to 4 bases and at J to 5 bases, leaving 9 bases not matched to a gene. DNA of the CDR3: TGTGCCAGCAGTTCGAGGACAGGGCTCTCTGAGACCCAGTACTTC. The encoded protein is CASSSRTGLSETQYF.

V is TRBV7-2 and J is TRBJ2-5; D is uncertain. Germline V gene lookup returns CDR1 SGHTA and CDR2 FQGNSA. This CDR3 has 11 amino acids. Trimming took off 5 bases at V and 5 bases at J, with 6 bases between the two ends. For the CDR3, the DNA is TGTGCCAGCAGCCCCCAGGAGACCCAGTACTTC. This sequence encodes CASSPQETQYF.

The chain has TRBV11-3 and TRBJ2-3; the match to TRBD1 covers 9 bases. J was trimmed by 5 bases and V by 1 base; bases with no gene match: 4. The CDR3 contains 15 residues. Germline CDR1 SGHNT, CDR2 YENEEA. The CDR3, as DNA: TGTGCCAGCAGCTTAGCCGGGACAGGGATAGATACGCAGTATTTT. This translates into CASSLAGTGIDTQYF. Full variable domain (outside the CDR3, taken from reference TRBV11-3 and TRBJ2-3): EAGVVQSPRYKIIEKKQPVAFWCNPISGHNTLYWYLQNLGQGPELLIRYENEEAVDDSQLPKDRFSAERLKGVDSTLKIQPAELGDSAVYLCASSLAGTGIDTQYFGPGTRLTVL.

This chain links TRBV27 with TRBJ1-2; D might be TRBD1 (6 bases). V gave up 6 bases and J gave up 7 bases, with 21 bases separating them. The CDR3 covers 15 residues. Looked up from germline, CDR1 is MNHEY and CDR2 is SMNVEV (reference sequence). In DNA form, the CDR3 reads TGTGCCAGCAGCCCAGAGTTCTGGGGGCAGGGTGGCTACACCTTC. It is translated as CASSPEFWGQGGYTF.

A single count supports this clone. V and J are TRBV10-2 and TRBJ2-3, with D hard to call. The CDR3 covers 14 residues. Trimming removed 3 bases from V and 2 bases from J, with 9 bases in between. Germline values: CDR1 WSHSY, CDR2 SAAADI. This CDR3 reads CASSDTVDTDTQYF. In nucleotides, the CDR3 is TGCGCCAGCAGTGATACAGTAGACACAGATACGCAGTATTTT.

A few counts support this clone. V usage is TRBV12-3 or TRBV12-4 and J usage is TRBJ1-2, with D tentatively TRBD1 (6 bases). V gave up 3 bases and J gave up 8 bases, with 13 bases separating them. The length of the CDR3 is 13 residues. The CDR3 DNA sequence: TGTGCCAGCAGTTTGAACAGGGTTGAAGGCTACACCTTC. Encoded protein: CASSLNRVEGYTF.

V gene TRBV20-1 combines with J gene TRBJ2-2; D might be TRBD2 (6 bases). The CDR3 totals 16 residues. CDR1 and CDR2 from the germline V gene are DFQATT and SNEGSKA (reference sequence). V lost 3 bases and J lost 6, with 20 bases in between. DNA for the CDR3: TGCAGTGCTAGTCGTGGCAGGGCGGGGATATCCGGGGAGCTGTTTTTT. Its protein is CSASRGRAGISGELFF.

CDR3 residues: CASISRKFGELFF. In nucleotides, the CDR3 is TGTGCCAGCATTTCCCGTAAATTCGGGGAGCTGTTTTTT. The V and J genes are TRBV28 and TRBJ2-2; D remains ambiguous. V gave up 7 bases and J gave up 7 bases, with 13 bases separating them. CDR1 is MDHEN, CDR2 SYDVKM, per germline. This CDR3 has 13 residues.

The chain recombines TRBV5-8 with TRBJ2-2; 8 nucleotides agree with TRBD1. From germline, CDR1 is SGHTS and CDR2 YDEGEE. Trimming removed 7 bases from V and 1 base from J; junction bases left unmatched: 3. The CDR3 is made up of 14 amino acids. The CDR3 coding sequence is TGTGCCAGCCGGACAGGGCTGAACACCGGGGAGCTGTTTTTT. Its translation is CASRTGLNTGELFF.

This clone was recorded only once. Germline is not matched at one junction end, which may reflect a read error. The V gene is TRBV7-7, the J gene TRBJ2-2; 7 nucleotides align to TRBD2. The CDR3 is 16 residues long. CDR1 SSHAT and CDR2 FNYEAQ come from the germline V gene (reference sequence). CDR3 sequence reads: CASSPSASGYTGELFF. DNA of the CDR3: TGTGCTAGCAGCCCTAGCGCTAGCGGATACACCGGGGAGCTGTTTTTT. Full variable domain (outside the CDR3, taken from reference TRBV7-7 and TRBJ2-2): GAGVSQSPRYKVTKRGQDVTLRCDPISSHATLYWYQQALGQGPEFLTYFNYEAQPDKSGLPSDRFSAERPEGSISTLTIQRTEQRDSAMYRCASSPSASGYTGELFFGEGSRLTVL.

V and J are TRBV6-5 and TRBJ2-1; 8 bases map to TRBD1. CDR3 length: 15 amino acids. Germline V lookup: CDR1 MNHEY, CDR2 SVGAGI. Trimming removed 6 bases from V and 3 bases from J; junction bases left unmatched: 7. CDR3 in amino acids: CASRFRGLVYNEQFF. CDR3 sequence (DNA): TGTGCCAGCAGATTCAGGGGGCTTGTCTACAATGAGCAGTTCTTC.

V gene TRBV5-1 combines with J gene TRBJ2-3; 9 nucleotides line up with TRBD2. This CDR3 comprises 16 residues. Trimming cost V 1 base and J 7 bases; bases outside gene matches: 10. CDR1 and CDR2 (germline): SGHRS, YFSETQ. The CDR3 DNA reads TGCGCCAGCAGCTTGTTTACTAGCGGGCTGGATAATACGCAGTATTTT. The encoded protein is CASSLFTSGLDNTQYF.

The gene calls are TRBV19 and TRBJ2-7, with D uncertain. This CDR3 has 16 amino acids. Germline CDR1 reads LNHDA; CDR2 reads SQIVND (reference sequence). The germline V and J ends were trimmed by 4 bases and 0 bases, with 16 bases remaining between them. The CDR3 DNA reads as TGTGCCAGTAGTAGAGATCCCAACCCCGGCTCCTACGAGCAGTACTTC. Amino acids: CASSRDPNPGSYEQYF.

CDR3 protein: CASSSQGVRQPQHF. CDR3 nucleotides: TGTGCCAGCAGTTCACAGGGGGTTCGTCAGCCCCAGCATTTT. The chain employs TRBV6-2 or TRBV6-3 and TRBJ1-5; 8 bases align to TRBD1. The germline CDR1 and CDR2 sequences are MNHEY and SVGEGT. The CDR3 extends over 14 amino acids. The V and J ends lost 4 bases and 6 bases, in that order; junction bases with no gene match: 5.

The rearrangement uses TRBV2 and TRBJ1-3, with D maybe TRBD1 (6 bases). The CDR3 is made up of 15 amino acids. V gave up 1 base and J gave up 7 bases, with 14 bases separating them. Germline V lookup: CDR1 SNHLY, CDR2 FYNNEI. The CDR3 region is CASSEGGRGVNTIYF. The CDR3 DNA sequence: TGTGCCAGCAGTGAAGGCGGCAGGGGTGTGAACACCATATATTTT.